These 13 T cell receptor beta chains share one sample of origin, sequenced in a study of T cell changes during pregnancy in multiple sclerosis. Method: immunoSEQ multiplex PCR; TCRdb's copy keeps in-frame clones and lacks some. The data show 120,000 or so clones, with approximately 93% seen just once and under 7% held by the top ten. This specimen consisted of peripheral blood, obtained before pregnancy. The origin of the receptors is a female donor with multiple sclerosis, enrolled in a pregnancy study.

V gene TRBV7-2 combines with J gene TRBJ2-3, with 10 positions matching TRBD2. Germline CDR1 is SGHTA and CDR2 is FQGNSA. The CDR3 loop spans 16 amino acids. After removal of 5 bases from V and 4 bases from J, the junction contained 9 bases not matched to a gene. The CDR3 DNA follows: TGTGCCAGCAGCCCGTTCCTAGCGGGGGTCCCAGATACGCAGTATTTT. As protein: CASSPFLAGVPDTQYF.

This chain connects TRBV7-8 to TRBJ1-3; D may be TRBD1 (5 bases). From germline, CDR1 is SGHVS and CDR2 FQNEAQ. The V gene lost 2 bases and the J gene lost 1 base, with 12 bases spanning the gap. This CDR3 has 16 amino acids. CDR3 in amino acids: CASSLNPGLSGNTIYF. The CDR3 nucleotides read TGTGCCAGCAGCTTAAATCCGGGACTTTCTGGAAACACCATATATTTT.

The chain combines TRBV9 with TRBJ2-3; 7 nucleotides align to TRBD1. CDR1 and CDR2 (germline): SGDLS, YYNGEE. CDR3 size: 13 residues. V trimming: 0 bases; J trimming: 11 bases; junction bases outside the gene matches: 6. The DNA of the CDR3 is TGTGCCAGCAGCGTAGGTCGCCGGACAGGGCAGTATTTT. This encodes CASSVGRRTGQYF.

The chain combines TRBV4-2 with TRBJ1-3; D is unresolved. The CDR3 is 16 residues long. CDR1 LGHNA and CDR2 YNFKEQ come from the germline V gene. V was pared by 0 bases and J by 0 bases, with 9 bases between. The CDR3 DNA follows: TGTGCCAGCAGCCAAGATTCATCGGTCTCTGGAAACACCATATATTTT. Translated, it gives CASSQDSSVSGNTIYF.

This chain connects TRBV6-5 to TRBJ1-2, with TRBD1 matching over 10 bases. The V gene end was trimmed by 5 bases and the J gene end by 8 bases; junction bases not matched to a gene: 8. This CDR3 has 14 amino acids. Germline assignment: CDR1 MNHEY and CDR2 SVGAGI. CDR3 in amino acids: CASSEGGQGLGYTF. The CDR3, as DNA: TGTGCCAGCAGTGAAGGGGGACAGGGGTTAGGCTACACCTTC.

This clone was observed a single time. V usage is TRBV27 and J usage is TRBJ2-7, with TRBD1 as a possible D gene (5 bases). V was shortened by 0 bases and J by 6 bases, with 9 bases between the two germline ends. In germline, CDR1 is MNHEY, CDR2 SMNVEV (reference sequence). The CDR3 has 13 amino acids. CDR3 DNA sequence: TGTGCCAGCAGTTTATCCGGCAGGGCCGAGCAGTACTTC. Its translation: CASSLSGRAEQYF.

This sequence joins TRBV18 and TRBJ2-1, with 10 bases matching TRBD1. Germline V gene lookup returns CDR1 KGHSH and CDR2 LQKENI. With 4 bases clipped from V and 6 bases from J, the junction kept 3 bases outside the gene matches. The CDR3 runs 14 residues. The CDR3 DNA is TGTGCCAGCTCACTCCGGACAGGGGGCAATGAGCAGTTCTTC. It codes for CASSLRTGGNEQFF.

A single count supports this clone. The chain carries TRBV5-1 and TRBJ1-1, with TRBD1 identical over 10 bases. J was trimmed by 5 bases and V by 6 bases; bases with no gene match: 13. CDR3 size: 16 residues. CDR1 is SGHRS and CDR2 is YFSETQ in the germline V gene. The CDR3 here is CASTRTGQGSRTEAFF. The CDR3 DNA sequence: TGCGCCAGCACCCGCACGGGACAGGGGTCGAGGACTGAAGCTTTCTTT.

This chain uses TRBV6-4 with TRBJ2-5; 7 bases fit TRBD2. The CDR3 sequence is 16 residues long. CDR1 MRHNA and CDR2 SNTAGT come from the germline V gene. Trimming removed 5 bases from V and 2 bases from J; junction bases left unmatched: 11. CDR3 region: CASSPRGSGQQETQYF. The CDR3 DNA reads TGTGCCAGCAGTCCCCGGGGTAGCGGGCAACAAGAGACCCAGTACTTC.

The chain has TRBV29-1 and TRBJ2-1, with 10 bases matching TRBD2. Germline trimming cut 6 bases from V and 1 base from J; bases unmatched to any gene: 6. Per germline, CDR1 SQVTM and CDR2 ANQGSEA. This CDR3 spans 15 amino acids. The CDR3 nucleotides are TGCAGCGTCGCCGGACTAGCGGATTCCTACAATGAGCAGTTCTTC. This encodes CSVAGLADSYNEQFF.

The genes are TRBV27 and TRBJ2-1; the match to TRBD1 covers 8 bases. The length of the CDR3 is 14 residues. J lost 6 bases, V lost 4 bases, and 5 bases had no gene match. Germline CDR1 is MNHEY and CDR2 is SMNVEV (reference sequence). CDR3 sequence: CASSSPRGRNEQFF. The DNA for the CDR3 is TGTGCCAGCAGTTCCCCCAGGGGGCGCAATGAGCAGTTCTTC.

The chain joins TRBV5-4 to TRBJ2-5; 9 bases line up with TRBD2. CDR1 is SGHNT and CDR2 is YYREEE in the germline V gene (reference sequence). This CDR3 contains 14 residues. V lost 4 bases, J lost 6 bases, and 7 bases stayed unmatched. The CDR3 coding sequence is TGTGCCAGCAGCGGGGGGACTAGCATACAGACCCAGTACTTC. It encodes CASSGGTSIQTQYF.

The V gene is TRBV6-5, the J gene TRBJ1-2, with D hard to call. Germline V lookup: CDR1 MNHEY, CDR2 SVGAGI. V gave up 5 bases and J gave up 4 bases, with 14 bases separating them. There are 14 residues in the CDR3. The CDR3 region is CASSDEGRGYGYTF. CDR3 bases: TGTGCCAGCAGTGATGAGGGCAGAGGCTATGGCTACACCTTC.